The next 21 T cell receptor beta chains were all read from a single sample in a study of metastatic and nonmetastatic thyroid tumors. TCRdb reanalyzed the PCR reads with MiXCR. The table includes roughly 22,000 clones, 35% to 45% detected once. No patient received treatment before thyroid surgery. Source material: blood. These receptors came from a male donor with papillary thyroid cancer or a benign thyroid nodule (not recorded which). Some clones in this sample may be carry-over from other donors' samples.

CDR3 sequence reads: CASSQRTGTRGDEQFF. CDR3 coding DNA: TGTGCCAGCAGCCAGCGAACCGGGACTAGAGGCGATGAGCAGTTCTTC. V and J are TRBV11-2 and TRBJ2-1; 8 positions match TRBD2. This CDR3 is built from 16 residues. CDR1 and CDR2 (germline): SGHAT, FQNNGV. V shed 5 bases and J 8 bases; nucleotides not matched to a gene: 14.

This clone appeared many times. V is TRBV28 and J is TRBJ2-4, with D perhaps matching TRBD1 or TRBD2 (6 bases each). The CDR3 has 16 residues. Germline lookup yields CDR1 MDHEN and CDR2 SYDVKM. Trimming shortened V by 6 bases and J by 4 bases, and 19 bases separated the two germline ends. CDR3 DNA: TGTGCCAGCAGAAATATACAGGGAGGATTGAAAAACATTCAGTACTTC. Translating gives CASRNIQGGLKNIQYF.

The chain joins TRBV2 to TRBJ2-7, with unresolved D. Germline CDR1 SNHLY, CDR2 FYNNEI. CDR3 length: 17 residues. Trimming pared 1 base from V and 3 bases from J, leaving 19 bases between. CDR3 region: CASSEVPSTLLNYEQYF. CDR3 DNA: TGTGCCAGCAGTGAAGTCCCGTCGACACTGCTAAACTACGAGCAGTACTTC.

Comment on this clone: The junction departs from the called germline gene at one end, perhaps through a read error. The CDR3 DNA reads as TGCAGTGCTAGAGATTCGGGGGGCTATGATTCACCCCTCCACTTT. Translation gives CSARDSGGYDSPLHF. The chain combines TRBV20-1 with TRBJ1-6, with D possibly matching TRBD1 (6 bases). The CDR3 runs to 15 residues. Germline CDR1 is DFQATT and CDR2 is SNEGSKA (reference sequence).

This clone has a count of ten or more. The chain uses TRBV18 and TRBJ2-7, with 8 bases identical to TRBD1. Germline V gene lookup returns CDR1 KGHSH and CDR2 LQKENI. With 6 bases clipped from V and 5 bases from J, the junction kept 6 bases outside the gene matches. The CDR3 loop spans 13 amino acids. The DNA for the CDR3 is TGTGCCAGCTCCCGACAGGGGACGAACGAGCAGTACTTC. The encoded protein is CASSRQGTNEQYF.

This clone was found many times. The gene calls are TRBV5-4 and TRBJ2-1; D is uncertain. Germline-derived CDR1 and CDR2 are SGHNT and YYREEE (reference sequence). V gave up 3 bases and J gave up 5 bases, with 9 bases separating them. The CDR3 runs to 13 residues. CDR3 sequence: CASSSKPDNEQFF. The CDR3, as DNA: TGTGCCAGCAGCTCGAAACCAGACAATGAGCAGTTCTTC.

This clone was observed a handful of times. CDR3 sequence (DNA): TGTGCCAGCAGTTGGACAGGGAGTGAAAATTCACCCCTCCACTTT. Translating gives CASSWTGSENSPLHF. The chain joins TRBV12-3 or TRBV12-4 to TRBJ1-6; 8 bases line up with TRBD1. The CDR3 has 15 amino acids. V lost 4 bases and J lost 7; bases outside the gene matches: 6.

V and J are TRBV20-1 and TRBJ2-7; TRBD1 agrees at 7 bases. J lost 4 bases, V lost 0 bases, and 3 bases had no gene match. This CDR3 is built from 13 residues. The germline V gene encodes CDR1 DFQATT and CDR2 SNEGSKA (reference sequence). The CDR3 reads CSARDVRGYEQYF. The CDR3, as DNA: TGCAGTGCTAGAGACGTCAGGGGGTACGAGCAGTACTTC.

This clone was seen a few times. The CDR3 DNA reads TGTGCCATCTCAAGGGCGGGCACTGAAGCTTTCTTT. Translated: CAISRAGTEAFF. The V and J genes are TRBV10-3 and TRBJ1-1; no definite D call. The germline V and J ends were trimmed by 8 bases and 4 bases, with 11 bases remaining between them. This CDR3 has 12 residues. CDR1 and CDR2 from the germline V gene are ENHRY and SYGVKD.

This clone is medium-sized in the sample. The chain joins TRBV19 to TRBJ2-3; D not certain. The V and J ends lost 2 bases and 2 bases respectively, with 8 bases between them. CDR1 and CDR2 from the germline V gene are LNHDA and SQIVND (reference sequence). The CDR3 extends over 14 amino acids. The CDR3, as DNA: TGTGCCAGTAGTATAAACACCCACACAGATACGCAGTATTTT. Encoded protein: CASSINTHTDTQYF. Combining the CDR3 with reference TRBV19 and TRBJ2-3 gives the whole variable domain DGGITQSPKYLFRKEGQNVTLSCEQNLNHDAMYWYRQDPGQGLRLIYYSQIVNDFQKGDIAEGYSVSREKKESFPLTVTSAQKNPTAFYLCASSINTHTDTQYFGPGTRLTVL.

V and J are TRBV5-4 and TRBJ2-5; D is perhaps TRBD2 (6 bases). The CDR3 consists of 13 residues. Germline assignment: CDR1 SGHNT and CDR2 YYREEE (reference sequence). V dropped 4 bases and J dropped 3 bases, with 10 bases sitting between them. CDR3 sequence reads: CASSVRLEETQYF. In DNA form, the CDR3 reads TGTGCCAGCAGCGTCAGACTAGAAGAGACCCAGTACTTC.

V usage is TRBV20-1 and J usage is TRBJ2-1, with 9 bases lining up with TRBD1. V shed 4 bases, J shed 10 bases, and the junction held 17 bases outside the gene matches. CDR3 size: 16 residues. Germline loops: CDR1 DFQATT, CDR2 SNEGSKA (reference sequence). Written as DNA, the CDR3 is TGCAGTGCTACAGCTCCGGGACAGGGATTTGGTGAGGAGCAGTTCTTC. Translated, it gives CSATAPGQGFGEEQFF.

The V gene is TRBV30, the J gene TRBJ2-7, with 13 bases that match TRBD2. The V gene's germline CDR1 is GTSNPN and CDR2 SVGIG (reference sequence). Germline trimming cut 5 bases from V and 4 bases from J; bases unmatched to any gene: 2. The CDR3 is made up of 13 amino acids. CDR3 amino acids: CAWSGLAGYEQYF. CDR3 nucleotide sequence: TGTGCCTGGTCGGGACTAGCGGGGTACGAGCAGTACTTC.

The chain carries TRBV6-2 or TRBV6-3 and TRBJ2-5; TRBD2 is a possible D gene (5 bases). The CDR3 runs to 12 residues. V dropped 8 bases and J dropped 6 bases, with 13 bases sitting between them. CDR1 and CDR2 (germline): MNHEY, SVGEGT. The CDR3 region has the DNA TGTGCCAGCGGGCCCCGGGGAAAGACCCAGTACTTC. Its translation is CASGPRGKTQYF.

The rearrangement joins TRBV11-2 to TRBJ2-7; D perhaps matches TRBD1 (5 bases). V dropped 0 bases and J dropped 4 bases, with 13 bases sitting between them. CDR3 length: 15 amino acids. The V gene's germline CDR1 is SGHAT and CDR2 FQNNGV. CDR3 DNA sequence: TGTGCCAGCAGCTTAGATCTAGGTAGGGGTTACGAGCAGTACTTC. Amino acid sequence: CASSLDLGRGYEQYF. Full variable domain (remainder filled in from reference TRBV11-2 and TRBJ2-7): EAGVAQSPRYKIIEKRQSVAFWCNPISGHATLYWYQQILGQGPKLLIQFQNNGVVDDSQLPKDRFSAERLKGVDSTLKIQPAKLEDSAVYLCASSLDLGRGYEQYFGPGTRLTVT.

This clone has at least ten counts. This sample also contains other DNA sequences that code for the same CDR3. This CDR3 reads CSAGLTGTAGELFF. DNA for the CDR3: TGCAGTGCAGGGCTAACAGGGACTGCCGGGGAGCTGTTTTTT. The rearrangement uses TRBV20-1 and TRBJ2-2, with D tentatively TRBD1 or TRBD2 (6 bases each). This CDR3 has 14 amino acids. Germline V CDR1 and CDR2: DFQATT, SNEGSKA (reference sequence). Trimming removed 6 bases at V and 6 bases at J, with 17 bases between.

This clone was detected ten times or more. The rearrangement joins TRBV2 to TRBJ1-4, with D possibly being TRBD1 (6 bases). CDR1 SNHLY and CDR2 FYNNEI come from the germline V gene. Trimming pared 0 bases from V and 10 bases from J, leaving 15 bases between. The CDR3 runs to 15 residues. Written as DNA, the CDR3 is TGTGCCAGCAGTGAAGCAACAGGGTTGGTCAGAAAACTGTTTTTT. As protein: CASSEATGLVRKLFF.

This chain joins TRBV11-2 and TRBJ2-1, with 8 positions matching TRBD2. V dropped 2 bases and J dropped 7; count of bases not matched to a gene: 7. The germline CDR1 and CDR2 sequences are SGHAT and FQNNGV. There are 15 residues in the CDR3. The CDR3 reads CASSLLVGRGNEQFF. Written as DNA, the CDR3 is TGTGCCAGCAGCTTATTGGTCGGGAGGGGGAATGAGCAGTTCTTC.

This clone is categorized as medium-sized. The chain employs TRBV20-1 and TRBJ1-1; the D gene is possibly TRBD1 (5 bases). This CDR3 has 13 residues. The V end was cut by 6 bases, the J end by 5 bases, with 16 bases between. CDR1 and CDR2 from the germline V gene are DFQATT and SNEGSKA (reference sequence). The CDR3 loop is CSAATEGGTEAFF. The CDR3 nucleotides read TGCAGTGCAGCGACAGAAGGAGGTACTGAAGCTTTCTTT.

This chain links TRBV9 with TRBJ2-1, with a weak D call TRBD2 (6 bases). V lost 0 bases to trimming and J lost 7 bases, with 14 bases between them. Germline CDR1 SGDLS, CDR2 YYNGEE. This CDR3 has 15 residues. The CDR3 DNA follows: TGTGCCAGCAGCGTAGAGTACGGGAGAGATAATGAGCAGTTCTTC. This encodes CASSVEYGRDNEQFF. Combining the CDR3 with reference TRBV9 and TRBJ2-1 gives the whole variable domain DSGVTQTPKHLITATGQRVTLRCSPRSGDLSVYWYQQSLDQGLQFLIQYYNGEERAKGNILERFSAQQFPDLHSELNLSSLELGDSALYFCASSVEYGRDNEQFFGPGTRLTVL.

The J gene is TRBJ2-1, the V gene TRBV14; 9 bases line up with TRBD2. The trim removed 6 bases at V and 3 bases at J, leaving 6 bases unmatched. This CDR3 comprises 15 residues. Germline CDR1 SGHDN, CDR2 FVKESK. The CDR3 spells CASRRSGGIYNEQFF. The CDR3 DNA reads as TGTGCCAGCAGACGAAGCGGGGGGATCTACAATGAGCAGTTCTTC.